The T cell receptor beta chain under discussion was sequenced for a study of shared clonotypes between healthy human individuals. Only in-frame clones appear in the TCRdb table, and some are missing; sequencing was by immunoSEQ multiplex PCR. Among roughly 2.1 million clones listed, about 93% were seen once. Germline CDR1 and CDR2: SGHRS and YFSETQ. This CDR3 is 17 amino acids long. With V trimmed by 1 base and J by 0 bases, 5 bases remained unmatched. The naive CD8 subset, CD45RO-negative cells positively selected for CCR7, excluded terminally differentiated effector memory CD45RA+ cells. This receptor was obtained from a man in his late teens or twenties in good health. Some clones in this sample may be carry-over from other donors' samples. Source material: naive CD8+ T cells from PBMCs. J is TRBJ2-1 and V is TRBV5-1, with 9 nucleotides matching TRBD2. CDR3 sequence: CASSLRLAVISYNEQFF. DNA for the CDR3: TGCGCCAGCAGCTTGCGACTAGCGGTGATCTCCTACAATGAGCAGTTCTTC.